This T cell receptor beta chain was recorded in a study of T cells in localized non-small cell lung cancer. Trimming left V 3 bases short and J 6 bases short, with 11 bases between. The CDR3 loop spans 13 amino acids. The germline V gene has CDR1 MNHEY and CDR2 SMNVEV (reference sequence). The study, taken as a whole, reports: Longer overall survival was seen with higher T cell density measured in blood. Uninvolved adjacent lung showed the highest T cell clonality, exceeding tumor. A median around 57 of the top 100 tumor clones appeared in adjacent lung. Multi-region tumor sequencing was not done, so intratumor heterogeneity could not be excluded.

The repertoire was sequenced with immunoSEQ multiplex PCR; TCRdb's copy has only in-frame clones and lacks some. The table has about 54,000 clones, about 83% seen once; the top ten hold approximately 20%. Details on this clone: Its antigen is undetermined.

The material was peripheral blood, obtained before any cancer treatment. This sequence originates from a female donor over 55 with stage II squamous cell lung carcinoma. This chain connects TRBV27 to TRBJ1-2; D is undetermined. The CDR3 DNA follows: TGTGCCAGCAGTTTTACAAGCAGCAATGGCTACACCTTC. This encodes CASSFTSSNGYTF.